The text below deals with one T cell receptor beta chain. The antigen remains unidentified. Trimming shortened V by 2 bases and J by 1 base, and 17 bases separated the two germline ends. Germline V gene lookup returns CDR1 KGHSH and CDR2 LQKENI. The CDR3 is 17 amino acids. This sample was taken from a study of OX40 agonist ivuxolimab in advanced cancers. Sequencing used immunoSEQ multiplex PCR; TCRdb keeps in-frame clones, though not all of them. The table shows around 62,000 clones, with 80% to 85% occurring only once. Whole-study results and caveats: CD4+ and CD8+ blood T cells expanded clonally by week 6 at 0.1 to 3.0 mg/kg. No determination was made of the antigen specificity of the expanded peripheral T cells.

Sample: CD4+ or CD8+ T cells sorted from blood, taken in a trial of the OX40 agonist ivuxolimab. This receptor was taken from an adult with an advanced solid tumor such as melanoma, head and neck, liver or kidney cancer. V usage is TRBV18 and J usage is TRBJ1-1; D possibly corresponds to TRBD1 (5 bases). The CDR3 nucleotides are TGTGCCAGCTCACCATCGGCGAGGGGAAGAGGGAACACTGAAGCTTTCTTT. Protein: CASSPSARGRGNTEAFF. The full variable domain, with the rest looked up from reference TRBV18 and TRBJ1-1, is NAGVMQNPRHLVRRRGQEARLRCSPMKGHSHVYWYRQLPEEGLKFMVYLQKENIIDESGMPKERFSAEFPKEGPSILRIQQVVRGDSAAYFCASSPSARGRGNTEAFFGQGTRLTVV.